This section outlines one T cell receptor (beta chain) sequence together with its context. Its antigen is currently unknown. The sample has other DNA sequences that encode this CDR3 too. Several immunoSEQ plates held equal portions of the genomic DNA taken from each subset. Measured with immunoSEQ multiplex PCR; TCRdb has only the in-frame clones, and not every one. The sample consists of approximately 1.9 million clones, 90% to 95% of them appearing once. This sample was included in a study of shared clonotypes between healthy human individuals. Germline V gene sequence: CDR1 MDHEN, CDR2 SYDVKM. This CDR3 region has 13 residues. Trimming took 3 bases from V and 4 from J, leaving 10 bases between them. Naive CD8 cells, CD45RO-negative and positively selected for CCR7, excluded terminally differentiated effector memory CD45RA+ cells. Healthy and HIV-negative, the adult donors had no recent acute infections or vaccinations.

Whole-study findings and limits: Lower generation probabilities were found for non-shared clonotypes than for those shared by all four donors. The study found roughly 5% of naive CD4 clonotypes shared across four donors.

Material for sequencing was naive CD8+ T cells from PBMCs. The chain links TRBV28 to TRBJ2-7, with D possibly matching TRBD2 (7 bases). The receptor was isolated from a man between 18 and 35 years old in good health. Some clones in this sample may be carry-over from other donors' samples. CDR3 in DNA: TGTGCCAGCAGTTTCGCGGGGGCGTACGAGCAGTACTTC. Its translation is CASSFAGAYEQYF.